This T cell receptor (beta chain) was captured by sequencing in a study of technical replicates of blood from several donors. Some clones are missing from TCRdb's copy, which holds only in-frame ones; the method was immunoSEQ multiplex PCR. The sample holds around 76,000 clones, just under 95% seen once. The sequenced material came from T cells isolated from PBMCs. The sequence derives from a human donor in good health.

This CDR3 reads CSVVPLLAGGGETQYF. The CDR3, as DNA: TGCAGCGTTGTCCCCCTGCTAGCGGGAGGGGGGGAGACCCAGTACTTC. The V call is TRBV29-1, the J call TRBJ2-5, with 12 bases identical to TRBD2. J was trimmed by 5 bases and V by 4 bases; bases with no gene match: 11. The germline gives CDR1 SQVTM, CDR2 ANQGSEA. This CDR3 region has 16 residues.